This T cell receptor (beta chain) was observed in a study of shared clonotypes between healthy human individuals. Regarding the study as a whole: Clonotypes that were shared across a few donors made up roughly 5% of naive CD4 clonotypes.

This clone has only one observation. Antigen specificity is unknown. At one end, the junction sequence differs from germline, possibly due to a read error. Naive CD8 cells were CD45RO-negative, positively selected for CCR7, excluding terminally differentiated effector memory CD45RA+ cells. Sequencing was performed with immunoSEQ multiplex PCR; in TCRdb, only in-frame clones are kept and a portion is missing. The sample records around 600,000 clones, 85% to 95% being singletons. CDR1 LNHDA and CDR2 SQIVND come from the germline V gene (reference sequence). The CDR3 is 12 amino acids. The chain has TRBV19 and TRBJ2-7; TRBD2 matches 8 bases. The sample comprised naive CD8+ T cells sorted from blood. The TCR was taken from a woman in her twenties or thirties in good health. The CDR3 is CASNIAGYEQYF. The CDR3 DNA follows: TGTGCCAGTAATATAGCGGGGTACGAGCAGTACTTC.